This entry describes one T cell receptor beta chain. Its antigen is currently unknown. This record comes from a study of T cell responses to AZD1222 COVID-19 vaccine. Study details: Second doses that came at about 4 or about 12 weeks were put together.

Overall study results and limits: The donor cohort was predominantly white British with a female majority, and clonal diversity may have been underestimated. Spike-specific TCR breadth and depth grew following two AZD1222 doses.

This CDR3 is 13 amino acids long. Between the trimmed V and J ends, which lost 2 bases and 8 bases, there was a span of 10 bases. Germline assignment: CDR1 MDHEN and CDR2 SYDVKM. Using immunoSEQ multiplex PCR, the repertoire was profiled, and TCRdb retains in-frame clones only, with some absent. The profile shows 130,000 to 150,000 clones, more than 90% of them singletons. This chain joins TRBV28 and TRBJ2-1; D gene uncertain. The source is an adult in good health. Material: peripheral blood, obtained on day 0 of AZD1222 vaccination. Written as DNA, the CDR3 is TGTGCCAGCAGTTTAGGGGTTGGCTATGAGCAGTTCTTC. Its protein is CASSLGVGYEQFF.